The source of this T cell receptor beta chain is a study of vaccination and CD4 T cells after COVID-19. Study in general: Convalescent donors totaled six males and four females, including two who were Hispanic. Sampling post-COVID took place a median roughly 93 days after diagnosis (range 35 to 161). General study results and limits: From about 20 to 38, the median of SARS-CoV-2-reactive clonotypes rose without reaching significance. Convalescent patients' median share of reactive clones seen only post-vaccination was over 65%.

This clonotype was counted between two and nine times. Its antigen is currently unknown. In TCRdb, the PCR reads were re-called with MiXCR into one record per CDR3 protein. This sample yields 20,000 to 25,000 distinct CDR3 sequences, of which roughly 61% are seen a single time; 1.1% belongs to the top ten. Germline CDR1 is KGHDR and CDR2 is SFDVKD. The CDR3 is made up of 13 amino acids. The V segment lost 0 bases and the J segment 7 bases; nucleotides outside the gene matches: 1. The chain has TRBV24-1 and TRBJ1-1; 7 bases align to TRBD1. The TCR sequence derives from a human donor who had recovered from COVID-19. The input for sequencing was CD4+ T cells from blood, taken before SARS-CoV-2 vaccination. The CDR3, as DNA: TGTGCCACCAGTGATTTGGGGACAGATGAAGCTTTCTTT. It is translated as CATSDLGTDEAFF.